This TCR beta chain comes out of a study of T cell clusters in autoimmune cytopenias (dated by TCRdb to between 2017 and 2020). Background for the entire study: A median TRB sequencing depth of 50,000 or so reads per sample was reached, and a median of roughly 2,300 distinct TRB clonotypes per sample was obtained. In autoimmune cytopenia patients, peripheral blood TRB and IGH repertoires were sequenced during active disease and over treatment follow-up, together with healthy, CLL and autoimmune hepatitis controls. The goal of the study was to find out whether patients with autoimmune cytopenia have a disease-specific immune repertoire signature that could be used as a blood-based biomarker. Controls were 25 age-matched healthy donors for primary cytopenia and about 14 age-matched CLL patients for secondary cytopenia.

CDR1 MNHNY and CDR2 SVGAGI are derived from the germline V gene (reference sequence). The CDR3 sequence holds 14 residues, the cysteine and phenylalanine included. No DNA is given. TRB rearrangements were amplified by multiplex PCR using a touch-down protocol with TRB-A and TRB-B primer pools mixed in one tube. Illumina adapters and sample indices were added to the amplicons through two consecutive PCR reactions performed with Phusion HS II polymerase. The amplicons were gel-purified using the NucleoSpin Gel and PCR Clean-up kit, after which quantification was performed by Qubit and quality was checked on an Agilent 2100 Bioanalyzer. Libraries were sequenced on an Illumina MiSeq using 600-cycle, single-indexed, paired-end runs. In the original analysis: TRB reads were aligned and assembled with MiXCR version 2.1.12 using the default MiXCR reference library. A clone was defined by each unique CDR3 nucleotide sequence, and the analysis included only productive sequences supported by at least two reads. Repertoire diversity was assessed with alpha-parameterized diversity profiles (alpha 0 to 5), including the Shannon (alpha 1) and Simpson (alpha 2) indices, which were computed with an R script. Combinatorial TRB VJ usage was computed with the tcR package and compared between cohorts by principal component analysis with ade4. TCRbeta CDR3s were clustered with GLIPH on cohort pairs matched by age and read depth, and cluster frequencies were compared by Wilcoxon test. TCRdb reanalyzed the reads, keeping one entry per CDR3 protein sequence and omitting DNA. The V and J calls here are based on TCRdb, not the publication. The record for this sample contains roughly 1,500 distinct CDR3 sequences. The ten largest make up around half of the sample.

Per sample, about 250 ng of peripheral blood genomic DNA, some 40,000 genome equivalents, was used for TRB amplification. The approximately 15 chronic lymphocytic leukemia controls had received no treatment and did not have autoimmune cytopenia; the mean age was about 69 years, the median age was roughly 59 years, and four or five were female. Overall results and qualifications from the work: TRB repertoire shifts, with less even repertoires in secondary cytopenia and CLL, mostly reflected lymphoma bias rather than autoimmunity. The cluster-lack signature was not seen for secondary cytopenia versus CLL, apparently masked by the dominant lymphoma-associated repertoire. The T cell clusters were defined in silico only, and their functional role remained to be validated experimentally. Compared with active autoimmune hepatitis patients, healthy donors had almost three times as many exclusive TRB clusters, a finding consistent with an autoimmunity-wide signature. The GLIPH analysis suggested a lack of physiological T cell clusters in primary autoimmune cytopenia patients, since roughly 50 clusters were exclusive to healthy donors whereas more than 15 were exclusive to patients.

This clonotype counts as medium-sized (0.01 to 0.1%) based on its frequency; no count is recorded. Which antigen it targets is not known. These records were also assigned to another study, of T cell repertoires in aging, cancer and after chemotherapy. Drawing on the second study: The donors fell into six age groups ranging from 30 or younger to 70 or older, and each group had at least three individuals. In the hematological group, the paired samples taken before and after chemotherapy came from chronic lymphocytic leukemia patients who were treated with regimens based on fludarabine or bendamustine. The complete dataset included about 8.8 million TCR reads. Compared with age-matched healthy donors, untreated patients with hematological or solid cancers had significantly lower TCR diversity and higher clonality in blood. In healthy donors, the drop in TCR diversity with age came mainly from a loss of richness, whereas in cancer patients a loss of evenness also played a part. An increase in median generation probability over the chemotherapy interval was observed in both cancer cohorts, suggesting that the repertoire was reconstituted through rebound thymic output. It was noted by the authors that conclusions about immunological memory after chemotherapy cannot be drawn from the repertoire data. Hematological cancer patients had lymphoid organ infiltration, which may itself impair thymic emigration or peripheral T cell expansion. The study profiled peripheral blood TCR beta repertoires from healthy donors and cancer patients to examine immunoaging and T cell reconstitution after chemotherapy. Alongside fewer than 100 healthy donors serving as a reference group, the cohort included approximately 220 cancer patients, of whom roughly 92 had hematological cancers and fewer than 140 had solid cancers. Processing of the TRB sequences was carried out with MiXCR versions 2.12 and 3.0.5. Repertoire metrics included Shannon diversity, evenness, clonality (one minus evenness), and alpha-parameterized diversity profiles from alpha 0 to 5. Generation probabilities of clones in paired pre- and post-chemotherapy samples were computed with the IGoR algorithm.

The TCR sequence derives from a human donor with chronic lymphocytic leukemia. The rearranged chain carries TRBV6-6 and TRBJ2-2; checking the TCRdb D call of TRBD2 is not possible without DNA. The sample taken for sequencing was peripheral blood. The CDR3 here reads CASRLLAGAGELFF.